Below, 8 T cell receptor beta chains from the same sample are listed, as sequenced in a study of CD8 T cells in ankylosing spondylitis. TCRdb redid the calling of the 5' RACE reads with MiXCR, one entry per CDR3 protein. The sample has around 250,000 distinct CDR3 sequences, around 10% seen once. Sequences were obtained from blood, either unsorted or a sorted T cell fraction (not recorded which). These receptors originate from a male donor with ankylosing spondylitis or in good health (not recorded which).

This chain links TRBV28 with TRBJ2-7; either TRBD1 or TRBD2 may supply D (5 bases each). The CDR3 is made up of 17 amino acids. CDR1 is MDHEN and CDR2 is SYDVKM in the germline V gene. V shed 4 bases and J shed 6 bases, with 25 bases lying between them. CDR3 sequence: CASSSPRVYRGVREQYF. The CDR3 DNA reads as TGTGCCAGCAGTTCCCCTCGGGTCTATAGGGGAGTACGCGAGCAGTACTTC.

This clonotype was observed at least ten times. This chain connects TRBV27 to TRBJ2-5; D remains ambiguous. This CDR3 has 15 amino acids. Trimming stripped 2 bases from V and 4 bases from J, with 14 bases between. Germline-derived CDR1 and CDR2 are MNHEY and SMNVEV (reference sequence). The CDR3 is CASSLAPQLRETQYF. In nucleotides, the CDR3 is TGTGCCAGCAGTTTAGCCCCACAGTTACGAGAGACCCAGTACTTC.

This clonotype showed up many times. As DNA, the CDR3 is TGTGCCAGCAGCTACCCGGGACAGGGAAACTACGAGCAGTACTTC. Its protein is CASSYPGQGNYEQYF. The chain combines TRBV11-1 with TRBJ2-7; 9 bases line up with TRBD1. Trimming at V came to 4 bases and at J to 3 bases, leaving 7 bases not matched to a gene. Germline V gives CDR1 SGHAT, CDR2 FQDESV (reference sequence). CDR3 length: 15 residues. Combining the CDR3 with reference TRBV11-1 and TRBJ2-7 gives the whole variable domain EAEVAQSPRYKITEKSQAVAFWCDPISGHATLYWYRQILGQGPELLVQFQDESVVDDSQLPKDRFSAERLKGVDSTLKIQPAELGDSAMYLCASSYPGQGNYEQYFGPGTRLTVT.

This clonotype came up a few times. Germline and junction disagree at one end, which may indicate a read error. CDR3 DNA sequence: TGTGCCAGCAGTTTATTAGGACTAGCGGAAAACTTC. This encodes CASSLLGLAENF. This rearrangement joins TRBV28 to TRBJ2-7; 10 positions agree with TRBD2. The germline CDR1 and CDR2 sequences are MDHEN and SYDVKM. This CDR3 comprises 12 residues.

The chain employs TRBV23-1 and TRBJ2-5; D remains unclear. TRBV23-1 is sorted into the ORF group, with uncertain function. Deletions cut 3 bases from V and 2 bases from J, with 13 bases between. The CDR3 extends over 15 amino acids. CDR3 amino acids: CASSHSTDLQETQYF. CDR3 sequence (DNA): TGCGCCAGCAGTCATTCCACAGACCTACAAGAGACCCAGTACTTC.

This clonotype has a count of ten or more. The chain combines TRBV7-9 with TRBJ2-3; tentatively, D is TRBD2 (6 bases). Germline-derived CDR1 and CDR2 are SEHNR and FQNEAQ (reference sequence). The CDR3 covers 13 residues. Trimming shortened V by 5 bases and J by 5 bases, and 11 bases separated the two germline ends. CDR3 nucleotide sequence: TGTGCCAGCAGCGGCCCAGCGGGAGATACGCAGTATTTT. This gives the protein CASSGPAGDTQYF.

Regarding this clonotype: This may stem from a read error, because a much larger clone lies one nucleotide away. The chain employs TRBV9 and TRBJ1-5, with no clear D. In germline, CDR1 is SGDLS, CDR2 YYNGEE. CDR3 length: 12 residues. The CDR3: CASSVGGGPRHF. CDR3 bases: TGTGCCAGCAGCGTAGGGGGTGGGCCCCGGCATTTT.

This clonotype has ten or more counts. CDR3 loop: CSVGGFYEQYF. The CDR3 DNA reads as TGCAGCGTTGGAGGGTTTTACGAGCAGTACTTC. The J gene is TRBJ2-7, the V gene TRBV29-1, with D perhaps matching TRBD2 (5 bases). The CDR3 length is 11 residues. The ends were cut back, 4 bases at V and 4 bases at J, with 8 bases in the middle. Germline values: CDR1 SQVTM, CDR2 ANQGSEA.